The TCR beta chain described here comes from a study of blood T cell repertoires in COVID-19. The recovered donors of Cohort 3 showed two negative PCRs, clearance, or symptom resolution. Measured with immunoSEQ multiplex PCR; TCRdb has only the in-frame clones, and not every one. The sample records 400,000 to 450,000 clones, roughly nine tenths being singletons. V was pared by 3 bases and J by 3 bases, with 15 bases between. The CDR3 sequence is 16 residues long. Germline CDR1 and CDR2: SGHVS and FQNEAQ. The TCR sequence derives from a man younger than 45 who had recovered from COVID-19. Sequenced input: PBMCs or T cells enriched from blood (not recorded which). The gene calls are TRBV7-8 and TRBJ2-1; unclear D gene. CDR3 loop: CASSFPPLLSYNEQFF. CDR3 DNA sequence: TGTGCCAGCAGCTTCCCTCCATTATTGAGCTACAATGAGCAGTTCTTC.